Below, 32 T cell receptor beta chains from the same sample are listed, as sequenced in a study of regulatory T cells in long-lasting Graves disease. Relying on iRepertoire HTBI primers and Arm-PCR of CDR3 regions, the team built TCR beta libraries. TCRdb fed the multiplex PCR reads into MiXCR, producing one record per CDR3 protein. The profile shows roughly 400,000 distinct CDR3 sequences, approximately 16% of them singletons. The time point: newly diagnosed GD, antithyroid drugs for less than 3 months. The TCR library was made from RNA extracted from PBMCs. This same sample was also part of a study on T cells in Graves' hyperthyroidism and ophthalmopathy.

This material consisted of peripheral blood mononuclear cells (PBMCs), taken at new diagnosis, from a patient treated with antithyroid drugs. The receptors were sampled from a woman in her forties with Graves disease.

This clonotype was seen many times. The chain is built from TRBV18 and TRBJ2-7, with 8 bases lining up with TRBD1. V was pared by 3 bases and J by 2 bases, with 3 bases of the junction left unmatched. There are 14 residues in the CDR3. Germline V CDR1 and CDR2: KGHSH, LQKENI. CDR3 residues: CASSPGTGTYEQYF. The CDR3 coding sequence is TGTGCCAGCTCACCCGGGACAGGAACCTACGAGCAGTACTTC.

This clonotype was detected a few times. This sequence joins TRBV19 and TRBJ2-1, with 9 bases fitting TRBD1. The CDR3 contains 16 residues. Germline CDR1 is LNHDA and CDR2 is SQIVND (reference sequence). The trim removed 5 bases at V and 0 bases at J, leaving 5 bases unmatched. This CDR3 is CASSSLTGGSYNEQFF. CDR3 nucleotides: TGTGCCAGTAGTTCCCTGACAGGGGGCTCCTACAATGAGCAGTTCTTC.

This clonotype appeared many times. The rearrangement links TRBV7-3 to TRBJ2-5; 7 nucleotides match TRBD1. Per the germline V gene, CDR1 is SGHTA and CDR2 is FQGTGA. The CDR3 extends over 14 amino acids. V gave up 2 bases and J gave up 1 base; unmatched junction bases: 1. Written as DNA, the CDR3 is TGTGCCAGCAGCTTATCAGGGGGCCAAGAGACCCAGTACTTC. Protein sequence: CASSLSGGQETQYF.

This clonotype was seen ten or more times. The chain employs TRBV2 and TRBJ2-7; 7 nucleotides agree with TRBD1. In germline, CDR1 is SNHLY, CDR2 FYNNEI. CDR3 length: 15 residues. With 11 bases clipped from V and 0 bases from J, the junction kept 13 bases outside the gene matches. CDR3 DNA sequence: TGTGCCTTCAGGGGGTCCTCCGGGTCCTCCTACGAGCAGTACTTC. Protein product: CAFRGSSGSSYEQYF. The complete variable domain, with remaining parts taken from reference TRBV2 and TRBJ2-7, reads EPEVTQTPSHQVTQMGQEVILRCVPISNHLYFYWYRQILGQKVEFLVSFYNNEISEKSEIFDDQFSVERPDGSNFTLKIRSTKLEDSAMYFCAFRGSSGSSYEQYFGPGTRLTVT.

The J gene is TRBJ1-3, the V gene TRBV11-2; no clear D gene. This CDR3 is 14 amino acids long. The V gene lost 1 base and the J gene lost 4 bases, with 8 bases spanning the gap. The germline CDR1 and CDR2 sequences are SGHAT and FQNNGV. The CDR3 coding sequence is TGTGCCAGCAGCTTAGGGACGGTCGGAAACACCATATATTTT. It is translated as CASSLGTVGNTIYF.

CDR3 residues: CASSVDGTDNQPQHF. CDR3 DNA sequence: TGTGCCAGCAGCGTAGATGGTACAGACAATCAGCCCCAGCATTTT. The chain has TRBV9 and TRBJ1-5; no clear D. CDR1 is SGDLS, CDR2 YYNGEE, per germline. Deletions cut 0 bases from V and 3 bases from J, with 10 bases between. This CDR3 spans 15 amino acids. Supplemented by reference TRBV9 and TRBJ1-5, the full variable domain reads DSGVTQTPKHLITATGQRVTLRCSPRSGDLSVYWYQQSLDQGLQFLIQYYNGEERAKGNILERFSAQQFPDLHSELNLSSLELGDSALYFCASSVDGTDNQPQHFGDGTRLSIL.

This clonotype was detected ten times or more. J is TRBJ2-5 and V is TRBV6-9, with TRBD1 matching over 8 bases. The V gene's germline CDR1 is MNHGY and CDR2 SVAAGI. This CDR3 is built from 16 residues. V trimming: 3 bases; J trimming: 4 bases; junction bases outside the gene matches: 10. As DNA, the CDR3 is TGTGCCAGCAGTTACTCCTGGACAGGGTCTTCAGAGACCCAGTACTTC. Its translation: CASSYSWTGSSETQYF.

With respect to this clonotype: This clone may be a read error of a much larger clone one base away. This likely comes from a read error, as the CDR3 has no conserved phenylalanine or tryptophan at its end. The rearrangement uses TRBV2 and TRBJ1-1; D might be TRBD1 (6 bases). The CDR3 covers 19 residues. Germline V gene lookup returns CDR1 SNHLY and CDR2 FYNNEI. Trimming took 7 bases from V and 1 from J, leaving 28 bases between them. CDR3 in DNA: TGTGCCAGCACCCACTCCGTTTACCCCGGGACACGGGAGAACACTGAAGCTTTCCTT. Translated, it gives CASTHSVYPGTRENTEAFL.

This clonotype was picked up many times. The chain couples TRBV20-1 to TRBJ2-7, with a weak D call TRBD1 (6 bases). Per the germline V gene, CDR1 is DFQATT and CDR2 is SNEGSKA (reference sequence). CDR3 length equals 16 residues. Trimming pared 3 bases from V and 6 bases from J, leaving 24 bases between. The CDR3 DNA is TGCAGTGCTAGTTTGGGCCCCCTTACAGGGAAGATCGAGCAGTACTTC. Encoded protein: CSASLGPLTGKIEQYF.

Here the CDR3 reads CASSHRQVQETQYF. The CDR3 DNA reads TGTGCCAGCTCGCACAGACAGGTTCAAGAGACCCAGTACTTC. The chain links TRBV18 to TRBJ2-5; weak D call: TRBD1 (6 bases). Germline CDR1 is KGHSH and CDR2 is LQKENI. The CDR3 spans 14 residues. With 6 bases removed from V and 2 bases from J, the gap between germline ends came to 13 bases. Complete variable domain (other parts from reference TRBV18 and TRBJ2-5): NAGVMQNPRHLVRRRGQEARLRCSPMKGHSHVYWYRQLPEEGLKFMVYLQKENIIDESGMPKERFSAEFPKEGPSILRIQQVVRGDSAAYFCASSHRQVQETQYFGPGTRLLVL.

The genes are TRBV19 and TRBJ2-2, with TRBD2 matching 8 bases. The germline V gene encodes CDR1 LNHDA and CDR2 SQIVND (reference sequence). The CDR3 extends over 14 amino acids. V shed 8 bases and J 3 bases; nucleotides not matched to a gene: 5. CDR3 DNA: TGTGCCAGTGCGGCCGGGGGGGACACCGGGGAGCTGTTTTTT. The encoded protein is CASAAGGDTGELFF.

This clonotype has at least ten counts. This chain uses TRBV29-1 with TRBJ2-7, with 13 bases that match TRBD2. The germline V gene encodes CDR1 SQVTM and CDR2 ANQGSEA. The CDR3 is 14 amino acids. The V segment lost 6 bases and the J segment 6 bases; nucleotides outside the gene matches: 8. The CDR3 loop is CSVLAGLAGSEQYF. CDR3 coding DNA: TGCAGCGTGCTTGCGGGACTAGCGGGATCCGAGCAGTACTTC.

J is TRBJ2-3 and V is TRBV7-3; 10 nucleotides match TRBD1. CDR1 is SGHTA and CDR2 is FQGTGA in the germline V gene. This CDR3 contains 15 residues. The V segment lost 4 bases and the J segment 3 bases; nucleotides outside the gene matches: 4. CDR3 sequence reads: CASSWTGGGTDTQYF. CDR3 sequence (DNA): TGTGCCAGCAGCTGGACAGGGGGGGGAACAGATACGCAGTATTTT.

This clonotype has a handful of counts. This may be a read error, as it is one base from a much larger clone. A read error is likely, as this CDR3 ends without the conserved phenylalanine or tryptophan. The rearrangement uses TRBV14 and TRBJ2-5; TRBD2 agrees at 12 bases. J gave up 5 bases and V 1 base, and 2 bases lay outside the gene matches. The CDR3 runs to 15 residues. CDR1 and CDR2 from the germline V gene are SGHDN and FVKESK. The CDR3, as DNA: TGTGCCAGCAGCCAAGGACTAGCGGGAGCGGAGACCCAGTACCTC. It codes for CASSQGLAGAETQYL.

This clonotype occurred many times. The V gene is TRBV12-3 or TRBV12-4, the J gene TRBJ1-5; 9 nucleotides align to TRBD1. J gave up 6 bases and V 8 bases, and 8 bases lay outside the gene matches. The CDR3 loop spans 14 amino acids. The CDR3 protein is CASGTGTGSQPQHF. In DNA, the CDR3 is TGTGCCAGCGGGACCGGGACAGGGAGTCAGCCCCAGCATTTT.

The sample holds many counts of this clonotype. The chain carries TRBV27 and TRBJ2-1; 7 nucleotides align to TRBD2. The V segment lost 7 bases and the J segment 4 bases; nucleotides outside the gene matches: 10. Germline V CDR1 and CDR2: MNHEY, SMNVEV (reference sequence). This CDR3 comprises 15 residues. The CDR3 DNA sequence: TGTGCCAGCACCCCGATGGGAGGGAGTTACAATGAGCAGTTCTTC. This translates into CASTPMGGSYNEQFF.

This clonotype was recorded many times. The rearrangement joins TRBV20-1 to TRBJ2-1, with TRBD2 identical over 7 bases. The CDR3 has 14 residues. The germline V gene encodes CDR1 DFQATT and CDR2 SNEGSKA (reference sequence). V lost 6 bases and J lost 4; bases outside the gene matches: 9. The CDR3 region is CSAVRDYRYNEQFF. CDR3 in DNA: TGCAGTGCCGTGCGGGACTACCGGTACAATGAGCAGTTCTTC.

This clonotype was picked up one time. CDR3 sequence: CSASGLAGHNEQFF. Here the CDR3 DNA reads TGCAGTGCATCGGGACTAGCGGGACACAATGAGCAGTTCTTC. This chain uses TRBV20-1 with TRBJ2-1, with TRBD2 identical over 13 bases. The CDR3 is 14 amino acids. Germline values: CDR1 DFQATT, CDR2 SNEGSKA (reference sequence). Trimming at V came to 6 bases and at J to 5 bases, leaving 4 bases not matched to a gene.

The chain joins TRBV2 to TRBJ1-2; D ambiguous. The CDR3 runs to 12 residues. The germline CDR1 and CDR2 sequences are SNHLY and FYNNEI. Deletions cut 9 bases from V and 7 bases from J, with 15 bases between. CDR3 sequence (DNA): TGTGCCAGGAGGGCCCCGGCGGGTGGCTACACCTTC. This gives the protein CARRAPAGGYTF.

The CDR3: CSATAGLLYNEQFF. DNA of the CDR3: TGCAGTGCCACAGCGGGACTTCTATACAATGAGCAGTTCTTC. The rearrangement links TRBV20-1 to TRBJ2-1; 7 bases are shared with TRBD2. The germline V gene has CDR1 DFQATT and CDR2 SNEGSKA (reference sequence). The CDR3 length is 14 residues. The ends lost 6 bases at V and 4 bases at J; junction bases unmatched: 9.

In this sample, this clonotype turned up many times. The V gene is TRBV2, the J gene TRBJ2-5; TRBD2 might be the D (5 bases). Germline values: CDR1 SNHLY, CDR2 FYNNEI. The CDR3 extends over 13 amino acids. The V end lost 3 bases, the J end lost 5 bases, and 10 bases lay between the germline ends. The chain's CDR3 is CASSELAWETQYF. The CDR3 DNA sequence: TGTGCCAGCAGTGAGTTAGCGTGGGAGACCCAGTACTTC.

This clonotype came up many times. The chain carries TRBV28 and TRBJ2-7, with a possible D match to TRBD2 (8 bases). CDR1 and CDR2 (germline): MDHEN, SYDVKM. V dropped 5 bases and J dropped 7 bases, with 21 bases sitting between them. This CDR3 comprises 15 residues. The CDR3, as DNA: TGTGCCAGCAGTCCACAGGGGACTAGTGTCTTAGAGCAGTACTTC. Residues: CASSPQGTSVLEQYF.

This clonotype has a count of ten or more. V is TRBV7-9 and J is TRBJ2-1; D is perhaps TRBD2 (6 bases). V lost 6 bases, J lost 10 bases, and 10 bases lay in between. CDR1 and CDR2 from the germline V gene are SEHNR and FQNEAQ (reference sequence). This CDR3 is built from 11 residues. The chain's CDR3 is CASRNSGEQFF. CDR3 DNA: TGTGCCAGCAGGAATAGCGGAGAGCAGTTCTTC. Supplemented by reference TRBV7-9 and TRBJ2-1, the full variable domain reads DTGVSQNPRHKITKRGQNVTFRCDPISEHNRLYWYRQTLGQGPEFLTYFQNEAQLEKSRLLSDRFSAERPKGSFSTLEIQRTEQGDSAMYLCASRNSGEQFFGPGTRLTVL.

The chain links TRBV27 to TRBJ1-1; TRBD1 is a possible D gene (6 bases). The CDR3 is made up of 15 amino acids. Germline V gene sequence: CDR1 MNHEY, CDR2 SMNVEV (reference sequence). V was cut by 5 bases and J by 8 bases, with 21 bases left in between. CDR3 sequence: CASSPYLTGSQEAFF. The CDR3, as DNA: TGTGCCAGCAGTCCCTACCTCACAGGGAGCCAGGAAGCTTTCTTT.

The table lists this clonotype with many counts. The CDR3 spells CASSLYSPGSNQPQHF. In DNA, the CDR3 is TGTGCCAGCAGTTTATATTCGCCAGGTAGCAATCAGCCCCAGCATTTT. V gene TRBV27 combines with J gene TRBJ1-5; D unclear. V gave up 1 base and J gave up 0 bases, with 10 bases separating them. The CDR3 loop spans 16 amino acids. Germline CDR1 and CDR2: MNHEY and SMNVEV (reference sequence).

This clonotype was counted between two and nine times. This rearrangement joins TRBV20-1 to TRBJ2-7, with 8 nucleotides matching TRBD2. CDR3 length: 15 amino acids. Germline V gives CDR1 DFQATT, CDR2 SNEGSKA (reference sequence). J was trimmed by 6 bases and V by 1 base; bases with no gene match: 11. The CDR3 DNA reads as TGCAGTGCTAGAGCCCGGACTAGCTTATTTTCCGAGCAGTACTTC. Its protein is CSARARTSLFSEQYF.

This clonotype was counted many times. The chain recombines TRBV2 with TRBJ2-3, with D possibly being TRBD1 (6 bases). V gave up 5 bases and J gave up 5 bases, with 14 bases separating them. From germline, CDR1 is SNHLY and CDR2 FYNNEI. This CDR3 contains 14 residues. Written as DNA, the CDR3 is TGTGCCAGCAGTTCCGGGACAACCCTAGATACGCAGTATTTT. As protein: CASSSGTTLDTQYF.

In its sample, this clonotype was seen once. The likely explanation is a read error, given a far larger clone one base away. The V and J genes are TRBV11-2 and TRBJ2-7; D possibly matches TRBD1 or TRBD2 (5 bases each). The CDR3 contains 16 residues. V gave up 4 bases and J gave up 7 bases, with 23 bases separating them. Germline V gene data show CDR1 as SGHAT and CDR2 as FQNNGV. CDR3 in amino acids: CASSSPGLAGYNEQYF. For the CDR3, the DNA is TGTGCCAGCAGCTCCCCGGGGCTAGCAGGTTACAATGAGCAGTACTTC.

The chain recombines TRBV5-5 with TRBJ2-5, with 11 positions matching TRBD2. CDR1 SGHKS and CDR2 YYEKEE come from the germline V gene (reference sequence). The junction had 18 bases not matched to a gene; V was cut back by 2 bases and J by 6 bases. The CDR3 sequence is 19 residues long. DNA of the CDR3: TGTGCCAGCAGCTTCGGGGAAATTGTTAGCGGGAGGGCCTGGAAGACCCAGTACTTC. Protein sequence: CASSFGEIVSGRAWKTQYF.

The CDR3 coding sequence is TGTGCCAGCAACAGTGGGAATCTCCTCCACTTT. It encodes CASNSGNLLHF. This sequence joins TRBV28 and TRBJ1-6; D is undetermined. This CDR3 has 11 amino acids. From germline, CDR1 is MDHEN and CDR2 SYDVKM. The V gene lost 7 bases and the J gene lost 15 bases, with 13 bases spanning the gap.

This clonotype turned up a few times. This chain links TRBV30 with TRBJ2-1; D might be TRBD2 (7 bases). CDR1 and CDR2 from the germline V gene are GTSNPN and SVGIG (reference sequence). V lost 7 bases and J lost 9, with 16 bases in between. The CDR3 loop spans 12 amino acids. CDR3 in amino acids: CASEGGRGEQFF. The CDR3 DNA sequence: TGTGCCTCCGAGGGGGGGCGTGGTGAGCAGTTCTTC.

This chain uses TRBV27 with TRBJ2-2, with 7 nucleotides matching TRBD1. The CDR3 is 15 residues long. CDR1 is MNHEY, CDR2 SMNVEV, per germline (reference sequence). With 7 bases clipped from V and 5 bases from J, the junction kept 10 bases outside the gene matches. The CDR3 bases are TGTGCCAGCAAGATTAAGGGGGCGCTTACCGGGGAGCTGTTTTTT. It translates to CASKIKGALTGELFF.